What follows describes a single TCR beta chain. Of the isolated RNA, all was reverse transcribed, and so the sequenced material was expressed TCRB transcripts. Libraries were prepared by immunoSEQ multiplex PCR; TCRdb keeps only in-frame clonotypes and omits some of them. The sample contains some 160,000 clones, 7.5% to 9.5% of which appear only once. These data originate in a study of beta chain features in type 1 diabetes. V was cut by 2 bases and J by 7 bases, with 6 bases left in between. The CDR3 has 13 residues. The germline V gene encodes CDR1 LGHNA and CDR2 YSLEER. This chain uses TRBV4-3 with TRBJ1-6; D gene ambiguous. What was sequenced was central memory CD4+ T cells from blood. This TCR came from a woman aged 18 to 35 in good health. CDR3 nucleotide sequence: TGCGCCAGCAGCCAACAGGCGAATTCACCCCTCCACTTT. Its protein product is CASSQQANSPLHF.